Listed here are 20 T cell receptor beta chains from one sample, sequenced in a study of T-cell memory formation after mild COVID-19. Each CDR3 protein is one row after TCRdb ran MiXCR on the 5' RACE reads. The sample holds a few hundred thousand distinct CDR3 sequences, about 22% seen once. The source material was PBMCs or a T cell subset sorted from them (not recorded which). The receptors derive from an adult woman who had mild COVID-19 (a few samples of this study predate the infection). Cell type and time point are not known.

This clonotype appeared a few times. The chain links TRBV20-1 to TRBJ1-1; D gene ambiguous. The ends were cut back, 1 base at V and 0 bases at J, with 12 bases in the middle. CDR3 length: 15 residues. Germline CDR1 is DFQATT and CDR2 is SNEGSKA (reference sequence). CDR3 protein: CSARARQPLNTEAFF. The DNA for the CDR3 is TGCAGTGCTAGAGCCCGGCAACCCCTGAACACTGAAGCTTTCTTT.

The chain is built from TRBV9 and TRBJ2-7; 7 nucleotides agree with TRBD1. V gave up 1 base and J gave up 1 base; unmatched junction bases: 5. Germline CDR1 reads SGDLS; CDR2 reads YYNGEE. The CDR3 extends over 15 amino acids. Here the CDR3 reads CASSVRQGSSYEQYF. The CDR3 DNA sequence: TGTGCCAGCAGCGTAAGACAGGGATCTTCCTACGAGCAGTACTTC. Combining the CDR3 with reference TRBV9 and TRBJ2-7 gives the whole variable domain DSGVTQTPKHLITATGQRVTLRCSPRSGDLSVYWYQQSLDQGLQFLIQYYNGEERAKGNILERFSAQQFPDLHSELNLSSLELGDSALYFCASSVRQGSSYEQYFGPGTRLTVT.

The genes are TRBV7-9 and TRBJ1-1, with a possible D match to TRBD1 (6 bases). The CDR3 consists of 16 residues. V shed 4 bases and J shed 5 bases, with 20 bases lying between them. The germline V gene has CDR1 SEHNR and CDR2 FQNEAQ (reference sequence). Here the CDR3 reads CASSSLIRGGGTEAFF. Written as DNA, the CDR3 is TGTGCCAGCAGCTCCCTTATACGGGGGGGCGGGACTGAAGCTTTCTTT.

This clonotype showed up just a few times. The chain is built from TRBV14 and TRBJ2-5, with TRBD1 matching 7 bases. Unmatched junction bases numbered 2, after V lost 6 bases and J lost 1 base. CDR3 length: 13 residues. Germline-derived CDR1 and CDR2 are SGHDN and FVKESK. CDR3: CASRGTVQETQYF. In nucleotides, the CDR3 is TGTGCCAGCAGGGGGACAGTCCAAGAGACCCAGTACTTC.

The chain uses TRBV20-1 and TRBJ2-2; D not certain. The CDR3 runs to 16 residues. The V gene's germline CDR1 is DFQATT and CDR2 SNEGSKA (reference sequence). The ends were cut back, 5 bases at V and 0 bases at J, with 16 bases in the middle. The DNA of the CDR3 is TGCAGTGCTCTCTCCCGGGCTGCCGCGAACACCGGGGAGCTGTTTTTT. Residues: CSALSRAAANTGELFF.

The V and J genes are TRBV3-1 and TRBJ2-7; D gene unclear. The CDR3 length is 12 residues. V was trimmed by 6 bases and J by 6 bases, leaving 12 bases between them. Germline loops: CDR1 LGHDT, CDR2 YNNKEL (reference sequence). CDR3 sequence: CASSRINGEQYF. The CDR3, as DNA: TGTGCCAGCAGTCGGATCAACGGCGAGCAGTACTTC.

The chain carries TRBV5-8 and TRBJ2-1, with D possibly matching TRBD2 (6 bases). The CDR3 runs 13 residues. Germline CDR1 is SGHTS and CDR2 is YDEGEE. Trimming stripped 5 bases from V and 10 bases from J, with 16 bases between. In DNA, the CDR3 is TGTGCCAGCAGTTCGGGGGAGTCAGGGGAGCAGTTCTTC. It specifies CASSSGESGEQFF.

CDR3 DNA: TGTGCCAGCAGCCCCAAGATCTCTGGAAACACCATATATTTT. It translates to CASSPKISGNTIYF. The chain has TRBV4-2 and TRBJ1-3, with D uncertain. Per the germline V gene, CDR1 is LGHNA and CDR2 is YNFKEQ. The CDR3 sequence is 14 residues long. V shed 4 bases and J shed 0 bases, with 7 bases lying between them.

Regarding this clonotype: The junction shows a germline mismatch at one end, possibly a read error. V gene TRBV12-5 combines with J gene TRBJ2-7; no clear D gene. Looked up from germline, CDR1 is LGHNT and CDR2 is FRNRAP. This CDR3 has 14 residues. The CDR3 nucleotides read TGTGCCAGTGGCATGGCACGACTCTCCTACGAGCAGTACTTC. Amino acids: CASGMARLSYEQYF.

This clonotype was seen more than once but under ten times. The chain has TRBV6-2 or TRBV6-3 and TRBJ2-7, with D perhaps matching TRBD1 (5 bases). V shed 10 bases and J shed 0 bases, with 19 bases lying between them. This CDR3 region has 15 residues. Germline assignment: CDR1 MNHEY and CDR2 SVGEGT. The CDR3 sequence: CAKGTQGPYSYEQYF. The DNA of the CDR3 is TGTGCCAAGGGCACCCAGGGCCCTTACTCCTACGAGCAGTACTTC.

This clonotype was observed many times. V and J are TRBV7-3 and TRBJ2-3; D not certain. V lost 4 bases to trimming and J lost 5 bases, with 10 bases between them. CDR3 size: 13 residues. Germline V gives CDR1 SGHTA, CDR2 FQGTGA. Written as DNA, the CDR3 is TGTGCCAGCAGCTACGTTGTTGAAGATACGCAGTATTTT. Its translation: CASSYVVEDTQYF.

The gene calls are TRBV6-5 and TRBJ2-5; D not resolved. The closer fit of TRBJ2-7 to the DNA end suggests the J call may be wrong. Germline V lookup: CDR1 MNHEY, CDR2 SVGAGI. This CDR3 contains 14 residues. The CDR3 spells CASSGPLSSYEQYF. CDR3 bases: TGTGCCAGCAGCGGACCCTTGAGCTCCTACGAGCAGTACTTC.

The chain combines TRBV10-3 with TRBJ1-5, with 9 bases fitting TRBD1. The CDR3 loop spans 15 amino acids. V was pared by 4 bases and J by 5 bases, with 6 bases of the junction left unmatched. Per the germline V gene, CDR1 is ENHRY and CDR2 is SYGVKD. The CDR3 nucleotides read TGTGCCATCAGTGGGGGACAGGGAGGGGATCAGCCCCAGCATTTT. This translates into CAISGGQGGDQPQHF.

The chain is built from TRBV13 and TRBJ2-3, with D perhaps matching TRBD2 (6 bases). V shed 5 bases and J shed 2 bases, with 8 bases lying between them. The CDR3 consists of 13 residues. Per germline, CDR1 PRHDT and CDR2 FYEKMQ (reference sequence). CDR3 sequence reads: CASSRDFTDTQYF. CDR3 nucleotides: TGTGCCAGCAGCCGGGACTTCACAGATACGCAGTATTTT.

The chain carries TRBV6-2 or TRBV6-3 and TRBJ2-1; 16 bases align to TRBD2. Germline values: CDR1 MNHEY, CDR2 SVGEGT. With 6 bases clipped from V and 8 bases from J, the junction kept 16 bases outside the gene matches. This CDR3 comprises 19 residues. The CDR3 DNA reads TGTGCCAGCAGCTTTTCATCCGGGACTAGCGGGAGGGCCTTGGATGAGCAGTTCTTC. Translation gives CASSFSSGTSGRALDEQFF.

CDR3 residues: CASTKTTNYEQYF. The CDR3 DNA is TGTGCCAGCACAAAGACTACTAACTACGAGCAGTACTTC. The V and J genes are TRBV12-3 or TRBV12-4 and TRBJ2-7, with a weak D call TRBD2 (5 bases). Trimming cost V 7 bases and J 3 bases, with 13 bases left between them. CDR3 length: 13 amino acids.

This chain connects TRBV30 to TRBJ2-7; D is tentatively TRBD1 or TRBD2 (7 bases each). The germline V gene encodes CDR1 GTSNPN and CDR2 SVGIG (reference sequence). Between the trimmed V and J ends, which lost 4 bases and 5 bases, there was a span of 18 bases. This CDR3 contains 14 residues. The CDR3 bases are TGTGCCTGGAAGGGAGCAGGGGGGGGCCACGAGCAGTACTTC. It codes for CAWKGAGGGHEQYF.

This chain joins TRBV27 and TRBJ1-1, with D uncertain. Between the trimmed V and J ends, which lost 2 bases and 1 base, there was a span of 11 bases. CDR3 size: 15 residues. Germline loops: CDR1 MNHEY, CDR2 SMNVEV (reference sequence). CDR3 loop: CASSLRSGKNTEAFF. The DNA of the CDR3 is TGTGCCAGCAGTTTAAGGAGTGGGAAGAACACTGAAGCTTTCTTT.

This clonotype was recorded at least ten times. The chain employs TRBV7-8 and TRBJ1-2, with D unresolved. The CDR3 spans 14 residues. Germline CDR1 reads SGHVS; CDR2 reads FQNEAQ. The V end lost 1 base, the J end lost 2 bases, and 8 bases lay between the germline ends. The CDR3 bases are TGTGCCAGCAGCTTAGAGGGCAGAAACTATGGCTACACCTTC. Translation: CASSLEGRNYGYTF.

This clonotype has a handful of counts. This chain joins TRBV19 and TRBJ1-2; D remains unclear. Trimming took 4 bases from V and 4 from J, leaving 10 bases between them. The CDR3 has 13 amino acids. CDR1 LNHDA and CDR2 SQIVND come from the germline V gene (reference sequence). CDR3 DNA sequence: TGTGCCAGTAGTACTAAAACGGGCTATGGCTACACCTTC. This encodes CASSTKTGYGYTF.